Detailed here is one T cell receptor (beta chain). Its antigen is not known. The data were obtained in a study of brain metastases from non-small cell lung cancer. The study, taken as a whole, reports: Compared with their matched primary tumors, approximately 60% of brain metastases showed expanded T-cell clones. Brain metastases shared most TCR repertoire with primaries, with sparse T cells. Fewer infiltrating T cells were found in brain metastases than primaries.

Clones were sequenced by immunoSEQ multiplex PCR, and TCRdb holds only the in-frame ones, with some missing. The data show fewer than 9,500 clones, approximately 86% seen once. V lost 8 bases, J lost 1 base, and 6 bases stayed unmatched. Germline values: CDR1 GTSNPN, CDR2 SVGIG (reference sequence). CDR3 length equals 13 residues. The specimen was primary lung tumor tissue. This chain joins TRBV30 and TRBJ1-1; TRBD1 matches 8 bases. This clonotype was sampled from a donor at least 40 years old with non-small cell lung cancer. CDR3 protein: CARTGRWNTEAFF. CDR3 nucleotides: TGTGCCCGGACAGGGAGATGGAACACTGAAGCTTTCTTT.